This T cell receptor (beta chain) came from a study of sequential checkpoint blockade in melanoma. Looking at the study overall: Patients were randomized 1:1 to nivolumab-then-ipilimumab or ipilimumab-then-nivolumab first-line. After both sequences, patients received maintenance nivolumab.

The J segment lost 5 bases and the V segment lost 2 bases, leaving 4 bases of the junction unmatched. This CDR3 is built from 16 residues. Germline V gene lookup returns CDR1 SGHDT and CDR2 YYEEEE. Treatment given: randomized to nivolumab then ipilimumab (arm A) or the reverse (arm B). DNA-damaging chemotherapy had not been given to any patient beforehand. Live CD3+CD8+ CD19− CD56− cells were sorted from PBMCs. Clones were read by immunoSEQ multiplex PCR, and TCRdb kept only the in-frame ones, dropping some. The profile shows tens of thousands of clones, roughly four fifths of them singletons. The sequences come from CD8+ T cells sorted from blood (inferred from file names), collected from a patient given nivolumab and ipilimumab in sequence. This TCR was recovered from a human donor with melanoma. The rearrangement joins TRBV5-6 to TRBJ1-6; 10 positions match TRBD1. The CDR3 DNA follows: TGTGCCAGCAGCTTCCGGGACAGGGGCGATAATTCACCCCTCCACTTT. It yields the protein CASSFRDRGDNSPLHF.